The clone carrying this TCR beta chain was seen just once. Primers included in the PCR were 60 Vbeta and 13 Jbeta primers. Assay: immunoSEQ multiplex PCR; the TCRdb copy retains only in-frame clones and omits some. The sample has approximately 79,000 clones, roughly 79% seen once; the top ten hold 22%. This sample stems from a study of cytomegalovirus exposure and HLA in healthy donors. The sequenced sample consisted of PBMCs. The receptor was isolated from a woman in her thirties or forties in good health and CMV-seropositive.

CDR3 in DNA: TGTGCCACCAGCAGAGATCTTAGCGGGGGGCCAGATACGCAGTATTTT. Protein product: CATSRDLSGGPDTQYF. This chain uses TRBV15 with TRBJ2-3; 10 nucleotides line up with TRBD2. Germline lookup yields CDR1 LNHNV and CDR2 YYDKDF (reference sequence). Trimming removed 0 bases from V and 4 bases from J; junction bases left unmatched: 4. This CDR3 has 16 amino acids.